The T cell receptor (beta chain) under discussion was sequenced for a study of blood T cells in healthy people across ages. Germline CDR1 reads DFQATT; CDR2 reads SNEGSKA (reference sequence). This CDR3 comprises 14 residues. Trimming took 5 bases from V and 0 from J; bases not matched to a gene: 4. Combining a sample-barcoded 5' primer with a J-beta primer mix, a second PCR ran for 7 to 11 cycles. Using its own MiXCR run on the 5' RACE reads, TCRdb lists one record per CDR3 protein. The sample yields hundreds of thousands of distinct CDR3 sequences, about 30% seen once. This clonotype was found many times.

This TCR was recovered from a woman older than 75 in good health. The chain combines TRBV20-1 with TRBJ2-1; 7 bases fit TRBD1. The sequencing sample was made of blood. The CDR3 DNA sequence: TGCAGTGCTTGCAGGGACAGCTCCTACAATGAGCAGTTCTTC. It translates to CSACRDSSYNEQFF.